The 28 T cell receptor beta chains below all came from one sample that was sequenced in a study of OX40 agonist ivuxolimab in advanced cancers. This table comes from immunoSEQ multiplex PCR, and its TCRdb copy is limited to in-frame clones, with some not included. Counted here are approximately 40,000 clones, about 90% occurring once; the ten biggest clones make up roughly 9.8%. The sequencing used CD4+ or CD8+ T cells sorted from blood, collected in a trial of the OX40 agonist ivuxolimab. The receptors come from an adult with an advanced solid tumor such as melanoma, head and neck, liver or kidney cancer.

The chain uses TRBV27 and TRBJ2-3; D is ambiguous. Germline CDR1 reads MNHEY; CDR2 reads SMNVEV (reference sequence). V was trimmed by 4 bases and J by 6 bases, leaving 14 bases between them. The CDR3 totals 14 residues. In DNA form, the CDR3 reads TGTGCCAGCAGTTCTGGGCCTGTCGTGGATACGCAGTATTTT. Translating it yields CASSSGPVVDTQYF.

This chain joins TRBV9 and TRBJ2-2; D may be TRBD1 (6 bases). The CDR3 extends over 15 amino acids. CDR1 and CDR2 (germline): SGDLS, YYNGEE. Trimming left V 0 bases short and J 1 base short, with 7 bases between. CDR3: CASSVGGGNTGELFF. In DNA form, the CDR3 reads TGTGCCAGCAGCGTAGGAGGGGGGAACACCGGGGAGCTGTTTTTT.

The chain couples TRBV14 to TRBJ2-2, with D unresolved. CDR3 length: 14 residues. Trimming removed 1 base from V and 4 bases from J, with 7 bases in between. The germline V gene encodes CDR1 SGHDN and CDR2 FVKESK. The chain's CDR3 is CASSQVSGTGELFF. CDR3 in DNA: TGTGCCAGCAGCCAAGTCTCGGGCACCGGGGAGCTGTTTTTT.

V gene TRBV7-9 combines with J gene TRBJ1-2; 7 positions match TRBD1. With V trimmed by 0 bases and J by 5 bases, 6 bases remained unmatched. CDR1 and CDR2 from the germline V gene are SEHNR and FQNEAQ (reference sequence). This CDR3 is 15 amino acids long. As DNA, the CDR3 is TGTGCCAGCAGCTTAGCTCGGGACAGACTATATGGCTACACCTTC. This encodes CASSLARDRLYGYTF. Drawing the rest from reference TRBV7-9 and TRBJ1-2, the complete variable domain is DTGVSQNPRHKITKRGQNVTFRCDPISEHNRLYWYRQTLGQGPEFLTYFQNEAQLEKSRLLSDRFSAERPKGSFSTLEIQRTEQGDSAMYLCASSLARDRLYGYTFGSGTRLTVV.

This sequence joins TRBV28 and TRBJ2-5; D not certain. V lost 7 bases, J lost 2 bases, and 26 bases lay in between. The germline gives CDR1 MDHEN, CDR2 SYDVKM. The CDR3 spans 18 residues. The CDR3, as DNA: TGTGCCAGCACCGTTACGGCCTTAAAGGAGTCCGGGCAAGAGACCCAGTACTTC. Its protein product is CASTVTALKESGQETQYF. The whole variable domain, filled in from reference TRBV28 and TRBJ2-5, reads DVKVTQSSRYLVKRTGEKVFLECVQDMDHENMFWYRQDPGLGLRLIYFSYDVKMKEKGDIPEGYSVSREKKERFSLILESASTNQTSMYLCASTVTALKESGQETQYFGPGTRLLVL.

The table lists this clone with a count of one. This rearrangement joins TRBV6-5 to TRBJ2-3; D may match TRBD1 or TRBD2 (5 bases each). Trimming pared 8 bases from V and 4 bases from J, leaving 10 bases between. The CDR3 is 12 amino acids. Looked up from germline, CDR1 is MNHEY and CDR2 is SVGAGI. CDR3 in DNA: TGTGCCAGCGGAAGGGACGCAGATACGCAGTATTTT. It is translated as CASGRDADTQYF.

The chain couples TRBV30 to TRBJ2-3; D call uncertain. Trimming removed 7 bases from V and 0 bases from J, with 11 bases in between. The CDR3 extends over 13 amino acids. The germline V gene encodes CDR1 GTSNPN and CDR2 SVGIG (reference sequence). CDR3 protein: CALREHSTDTQYF. The CDR3 nucleotides are TGTGCCTTAAGGGAACATAGCACAGATACGCAGTATTTT.

The V call is TRBV7-6, the J call TRBJ2-3; TRBD2 is a possible D gene (6 bases). CDR1 and CDR2 from the germline V gene are SGHVS and FNYEAQ. The CDR3 has 16 residues. With 1 base removed from V and 1 base from J, the gap between germline ends came to 12 bases. The CDR3 sequence is CASSLGLGEGTDTQYF. CDR3 DNA: TGTGCCAGCAGCTTAGGTTTGGGGGAGGGCACAGATACGCAGTATTTT.

The CDR3 bases are TGCGCCAGCAGAGAAGCGGGACTCCTCTACGAGCAGTACGTC. Translating it yields CASREAGLLYEQYV. The V and J genes are TRBV5-1 and TRBJ2-7; 7 bases are a match to TRBD2. The CDR3 extends over 14 amino acids. The germline CDR1 and CDR2 sequences are SGHRS and YFSETQ. J gave up 3 bases and V 5 bases, and 8 bases lay outside the gene matches.

The rearrangement links TRBV9 to TRBJ2-1, with 14 bases identical to TRBD2. Germline lookup yields CDR1 SGDLS and CDR2 YYNGEE. The trim removed 3 bases at V and 7 bases at J, leaving 3 bases unmatched. This CDR3 has 15 residues. The CDR3 region has the DNA TGTGCCAGCAGCGCAGGACTAGCGGGAGGAAATGAGCAGTTCTTC. Translation: CASSAGLAGGNEQFF.

V and J are TRBV7-8 and TRBJ2-2; D remains ambiguous. The CDR3 covers 14 residues. Deletions cut 5 bases from V and 5 bases from J, with 12 bases between. Germline loops: CDR1 SGHVS, CDR2 FQNEAQ. CDR3 sequence: CASSREIGTGELFF. DNA of the CDR3: TGTGCCAGCAGCCGAGAGATTGGGACCGGGGAGCTGTTTTTT. Variable domain in full (rest from reference TRBV7-8 and TRBJ2-2): GAGVSQSPRYKVAKRGQDVALRCDPISGHVSLFWYQQALGQGPEFLTYFQNEAQLDKSGLPSDRFFAERPEGSVSTLKIQRTQQEDSAVYLCASSREIGTGELFFGEGSRLTVL.

V usage is TRBV27 and J usage is TRBJ1-3; TRBD1 aligns across 11 bases. The V and J ends lost 6 bases and 3 bases, in that order; junction bases with no gene match: 13. This CDR3 has 18 amino acids. Germline V gene data show CDR1 as MNHEY and CDR2 as SMNVEV (reference sequence). CDR3 nucleotides: TGTGCCAGCAGCCACGCCCCTGGACAGGGGGCCTATGGAAACACCATATATTTT. Translating it yields CASSHAPGQGAYGNTIYF.

This chain uses TRBV19 with TRBJ1-5; D not certain. The germline V and J ends were trimmed by 8 bases and 2 bases, with 19 bases remaining between them. This CDR3 contains 16 residues. CDR1 is LNHDA, CDR2 SQIVND, per germline (reference sequence). CDR3 nucleotides: TGTGCCAGTTCTTCCTGGCAGACCACCCGCAATCAGCCCCAGCATTTT. Protein product: CASSSWQTTRNQPQHF.

The chain has TRBV7-8 and TRBJ1-1, with a weak D call TRBD1 (5 bases). Looked up from germline, CDR1 is SGHVS and CDR2 is FQNEAQ. This CDR3 has 14 residues. Between the trimmed V and J ends, which lost 3 bases and 3 bases, there was a span of 11 bases. CDR3 nucleotides: TGTGCCAGCAGCTTTAAGGGAGGGGACACTGAAGCTTTCTTT. It translates to CASSFKGGDTEAFF.

CDR3 protein: CASSLYALAVSTDTQYF. Here the CDR3 DNA reads TGTGCCAGCAGCTTGTACGCACTAGCAGTCAGCACAGATACGCAGTATTTT. V is TRBV5-5 and J is TRBJ2-3; possibly TRBD2 for D (6 bases). The germline CDR1 and CDR2 sequences are SGHKS and YYEKEE (reference sequence). The CDR3 length is 17 residues. Trimming took off 1 base at V and 0 bases at J, with 15 bases between the two ends. The whole variable domain, remainder taken from reference TRBV5-5 and TRBJ2-3, is DAGVTQSPTHLIKTRGQQVTLRCSPISGHKSVSWYQQVLGQGPQFIFQYYEKEERGRGNFPDRFSARQFPNYSSELNVNALLLGDSALYLCASSLYALAVSTDTQYFGPGTRLTVL.

With regard to this clone: The same CDR3 also results from other DNA sequences found in this sample. The chain combines TRBV7-9 with TRBJ1-1; no firm D call. The CDR3 length is 12 residues. The V gene lost 6 bases and the J gene lost 0 bases, with 5 bases spanning the gap. Germline V gene lookup returns CDR1 SEHNR and CDR2 FQNEAQ (reference sequence). The CDR3 spells CASSLVNTEAFF. CDR3 nucleotides: TGTGCCAGCAGTCTTGTGAACACTGAAGCTTTCTTT.

This chain joins TRBV6-6 and TRBJ1-5; D gene unclear. The germline V and J ends were trimmed by 6 bases and 0 bases, with 6 bases remaining between them. CDR3 length: 13 amino acids. Per the germline V gene, CDR1 is MNHNY and CDR2 is SVGAGI (reference sequence). The CDR3 nucleotides read TGTGCCAGCAGGGAACTTAGCAATCAGCCCCAGCATTTT. This sequence encodes CASRELSNQPQHF.

The sample holds one count of this clone. The chain has TRBV5-1 and TRBJ2-3; D not certain. The V end was cut by 0 bases, the J end by 0 bases, with 8 bases between. CDR1 and CDR2 (germline): SGHRS, YFSETQ. This CDR3 spans 15 amino acids. Written as DNA, the CDR3 is TGCGCCAGCAGCTTGGGGCAGTTTAGCACAGATACGCAGTATTTT. This encodes CASSLGQFSTDTQYF.

V and J are TRBV6-5 and TRBJ1-1; TRBD1 agrees at 8 bases. Trimming at V came to 7 bases and at J to 6 bases, leaving 10 bases not matched to a gene. CDR1 MNHEY and CDR2 SVGAGI come from the germline V gene. This CDR3 region has 14 residues. This chain's CDR3 is CASKQKDRVSEAFF. In nucleotides, the CDR3 is TGTGCCAGCAAGCAAAAGGACAGGGTGTCTGAAGCTTTCTTT.

This chain uses TRBV5-8 with TRBJ2-5, with D perhaps TRBD1 (6 bases). The germline CDR1 and CDR2 sequences are SGHTS and YDEGEE. The CDR3 has 14 residues. V was pared by 5 bases and J by 1 base, with 12 bases between. CDR3 nucleotides: TGTGCCAGCAGTTCCTGGACAGCCCAAGAGACCCAGTACTTC. This encodes CASSSWTAQETQYF.

This chain links TRBV19 with TRBJ2-5, with D perhaps matching TRBD2 (6 bases). Germline values: CDR1 LNHDA, CDR2 SQIVND (reference sequence). The CDR3 contains 15 residues. The V gene lost 3 bases and the J gene lost 3 bases, with 14 bases spanning the gap. The CDR3 protein is CASSIGGRMEETQYF. The CDR3 bases are TGTGCCAGTAGTATCGGAGGGAGGATGGAAGAGACCCAGTACTTC.

The V and J genes are TRBV27 and TRBJ1-1, with TRBD1 as a possible D gene (5 bases). Trimming stripped 5 bases from V and 8 bases from J, with 18 bases between. The V gene's germline CDR1 is MNHEY and CDR2 SMNVEV (reference sequence). The CDR3 loop spans 14 amino acids. The CDR3 sequence: CASSLKGRGREAFF. The CDR3 DNA reads TGTGCCAGCAGTCTCAAAGGGAGGGGCCGGGAAGCTTTCTTT.

J is TRBJ2-4 and V is TRBV9, with TRBD2 as a possible D gene (5 bases). This CDR3 spans 15 amino acids. V lost 0 bases and J lost 1, with 8 bases in between. Germline CDR1 reads SGDLS; CDR2 reads YYNGEE. The CDR3 nucleotides read TGTGCCAGCAGCGTAGGGGGAGAGGCCAAAAACATTCAGTACTTC. This translates into CASSVGGEAKNIQYF.

This clone was seen just once. V and J are TRBV28 and TRBJ2-7, with 11 bases fitting TRBD2. Losses at the gene ends were 4 bases for V and 2 bases for J; bases not matched to a gene: 7. CDR3 size: 16 residues. Germline assignment: CDR1 MDHEN and CDR2 SYDVKM. Here the CDR3 reads CASSSLAGGPAYEQYV. CDR3 DNA: TGTGCCAGCAGTTCCTTAGCGGGAGGGCCTGCCTACGAGCAGTACGTC.

V usage is TRBV28 and J usage is TRBJ2-7, with 9 positions matching TRBD1. The junction had 11 bases not matched to a gene; V was cut back by 5 bases and J by 6 bases. Per germline, CDR1 MDHEN and CDR2 SYDVKM. The length of the CDR3 is 15 residues. This CDR3 reads CASSPSGTGYGEQYV. CDR3 coding DNA: TGTGCCAGCAGTCCCTCCGGGACAGGGTATGGCGAGCAGTACGTC.

The V call is TRBV21-1, the J call TRBJ1-5. TRBV21-1 is an annotated pseudogene. CDR3 length: 16 residues. The CDR3 sequence is CASSSRSRYSNQPQHF. CDR3 DNA sequence: TGTGCCAGCAGCTCTCGTTCGCGGTATAGCAATCAGCCCCAGCATTTT.

The rearrangement uses TRBV11-2 and TRBJ1-1, with no clear D. This CDR3 comprises 14 residues. Germline assignment: CDR1 SGHAT and CDR2 FQNNGV. The V end lost 1 base, the J end lost 1 base, and 7 bases lay between the germline ends. The CDR3 is CASSLVSGNTEAFF. CDR3 in DNA: TGTGCCAGCAGCTTAGTGTCTGGGAACACTGAAGCTTTCTTT. The full variable domain, completed using reference TRBV11-2 and TRBJ1-1, is EAGVAQSPRYKIIEKRQSVAFWCNPISGHATLYWYQQILGQGPKLLIQFQNNGVVDDSQLPKDRFSAERLKGVDSTLKIQPAKLEDSAVYLCASSLVSGNTEAFFGQGTRLTVV.

The chain joins TRBV4-1 to TRBJ1-2; the D gene is possibly TRBD1 (5 bases). The CDR3 length is 15 residues. V dropped 4 bases and J dropped 7 bases, with 19 bases sitting between them. Germline V lookup: CDR1 MGHRA, CDR2 YSYEKL. CDR3 residues: CASSRGTLSDRGYTF. CDR3 nucleotides: TGCGCCAGCAGCCGCGGGACCTTAAGTGATCGTGGCTACACCTTC.